These 18 T cell receptor beta chains were all obtained from the same sample, sequenced in a study of memory CD4+ T cells and cytomegalovirus serostatus. Clones were read by immunoSEQ multiplex PCR, and TCRdb kept only the in-frame ones, dropping some. The sample comprises fewer than 50,000 clones, 70% to 80% of which are singletons, and 1% to 1.3% rests with the top ten. The sort gate was single viable CD3+CD4+CD8-CD45RO+ cells for memory CD4+ T cells. The sample was memory CD4+ T cells from blood. All receptors derive from an adult in good health and CMV-seronegative.

The chain is built from TRBV30 and TRBJ1-1; D gene uncertain. Germline V CDR1 and CDR2: GTSNPN, SVGIG (reference sequence). V lost 0 bases to trimming and J lost 3 bases, with 14 bases between them. The CDR3 is made up of 15 amino acids. DNA of the CDR3: TGTGCCTGGAGTGTACTCTCGTACAGTTACACTGAAGCTTTCTTT. It codes for CAWSVLSYSYTEAFF.

This clone was picked up a small number of times. The chain carries TRBV18 and TRBJ2-1; 9 bases fit TRBD1. Germline CDR1 KGHSH, CDR2 LQKENI. Losses at the gene ends were 0 bases for V and 4 bases for J; bases not matched to a gene: 1. The CDR3 has 15 amino acids. For the CDR3, the DNA is TGTGCCAGCTCACCACCGGGACAGGGATACAATGAGCAGTTCTTC. This sequence encodes CASSPPGQGYNEQFF.

This clone came up a few times. V usage is TRBV7-2 and J usage is TRBJ1-2; TRBD1 might be the D (5 bases). Germline assignment: CDR1 SGHTA and CDR2 FQGNSA. The CDR3 totals 14 residues. The ends were cut back, 3 bases at V and 6 bases at J, with 14 bases in the middle. This CDR3 is CASSLGTGLNGYTF. The CDR3 DNA reads TGTGCCAGCAGCTTGGGGACGGGACTTAATGGCTACACCTTC.

This chain joins TRBV5-6 and TRBJ1-2, with D possibly being TRBD1 (5 bases). This CDR3 contains 14 residues. Germline V gene data show CDR1 as SGHDT and CDR2 as YYEEEE. V was shortened by 0 bases and J by 4 bases, with 10 bases between the two germline ends. The CDR3 sequence: CASSLGGEPYGYTF. The CDR3 DNA reads TGTGCCAGCAGCTTGGGGGGCGAACCCTATGGCTACACCTTC.

The gene calls are TRBV2 and TRBJ2-1; no clear D gene. The CDR3 is 13 amino acids. Germline V CDR1 and CDR2: SNHLY, FYNNEI. V lost 3 bases to trimming and J lost 4 bases, with 7 bases between them. CDR3 sequence reads: CASSDQRYNEQFF. DNA of the CDR3: TGTGCCAGCAGTGACCAGCGATACAATGAGCAGTTCTTC.

The chain links TRBV29-1 to TRBJ1-1, with D tentatively TRBD1 (5 bases). Germline CDR1 SQVTM, CDR2 ANQGSEA. The CDR3 sequence is 12 residues long. CDR3: CSASRGNTEAFF. In DNA, the CDR3 is TGCAGTGCTAGTAGGGGGAACACTGAAGCTTTCTTT. Drawing the rest from reference TRBV29-1 and TRBJ1-1, the complete variable domain is SAVISQKPSRDICQRGTSLTIQCQVDSQVTMMFWYRQQPGQSLTLIATANQGSEATYESGFVIDKFPISRPNLTFSTLTVSNMSPEDSSIYLCSASRGNTEAFFGQGTRLTVV.

The CDR3 loop is CASSPGTVTGELFF. The CDR3 region has the DNA TGTGCCAGCAGCCCAGGGACAGTCACCGGGGAGCTGTTTTTT. The chain carries TRBV11-3 and TRBJ2-2; 7 bases agree with TRBD1. Germline V gene sequence: CDR1 SGHNT, CDR2 YENEEA. The CDR3 is made up of 14 amino acids. With V trimmed by 5 bases and J by 4 bases, 4 bases remained unmatched.

The chain recombines TRBV5-8 with TRBJ2-3; D not resolved. This CDR3 contains 12 residues. V dropped 0 bases and J dropped 7 bases, with 6 bases sitting between them. Per germline, CDR1 SGHTS and CDR2 YDEGEE. CDR3 amino acids: CASSLASNTQYF. The DNA for the CDR3 is TGTGCCAGCAGCTTGGCGTCTAATACGCAGTATTTT.

The rearrangement links TRBV13 to TRBJ2-7; D is uncertain. CDR1 is PRHDT and CDR2 is FYEKMQ in the germline V gene (reference sequence). The CDR3 covers 17 residues. V was clipped by 5 bases and J by 5 bases, with 25 bases between them. CDR3 DNA sequence: TGTGCCAGCAGCCCAACGAATCGGGCCTCCCTGGTCCACGAGCAGTACTTC. Amino acid sequence: CASSPTNRASLVHEQYF.

The genes are TRBV7-3 and TRBJ2-3, with TRBD1 as a possible D gene (7 bases). Germline CDR1 is SGHTA and CDR2 is FQGTGA. This CDR3 region has 12 residues. With 5 bases removed from V and 6 bases from J, the gap between germline ends came to 9 bases. CDR3: CASSPGGDTQYF. Here the CDR3 DNA reads TGTGCCAGCAGCCCAGGGGGGGATACGCAGTATTTT.

This clone is medium-sized within its sample. This sequence joins TRBV30 and TRBJ1-2, with D hard to call. The CDR3 spans 11 residues. Per the germline V gene, CDR1 is GTSNPN and CDR2 is SVGIG (reference sequence). Trimming shortened V by 5 bases and J by 8 bases, and 12 bases separated the two germline ends. The CDR3 sequence is CAWFKGRGYTF. As DNA, the CDR3 is TGTGCCTGGTTCAAGGGTCGGGGCTACACCTTC.

This clone was found a few times. The CDR3 DNA sequence: TGTGCCAGCTCCCTTAGGCGTCCAGAGACCCAGTACTTC. The encoded protein is CASSLRRPETQYF. The chain is built from TRBV18 and TRBJ2-5, with no clear D. CDR1 KGHSH and CDR2 LQKENI come from the germline V gene. This CDR3 is built from 13 residues. Trimming stripped 6 bases from V and 4 bases from J, with 12 bases between.

The J gene is TRBJ2-3, the V gene TRBV11-2; 7 positions match TRBD1. This CDR3 contains 12 residues. The V segment lost 5 bases and the J segment 11 bases; nucleotides outside the gene matches: 7. Per germline, CDR1 SGHAT and CDR2 FQNNGV. The DNA for the CDR3 is TGTGCCAGCAGCCCCCCCGGGGACAGGCAGTATTTT. Amino acid sequence: CASSPPGDRQYF.

The table lists this clone with a few counts. The chain combines TRBV6-6 with TRBJ1-1; D is unclear. In germline, CDR1 is MNHNY, CDR2 SVGAGI (reference sequence). The CDR3 sequence is 14 residues long. V was trimmed by 0 bases and J by 1 base, leaving 6 bases between them. The CDR3, as DNA: TGTGCCAGCAGTTACTCGAATAAGAACACTGAAGCTTTCTTT. This translates into CASSYSNKNTEAFF.

This clone came up once. This same CDR3 is encoded by further DNA sequences in the sample. The rearrangement uses TRBV7-3 and TRBJ2-2; D is unresolved. The CDR3 has 13 amino acids. The V gene's germline CDR1 is SGHTA and CDR2 FQGTGA. With 6 bases removed from V and 5 bases from J, the gap between germline ends came to 10 bases. In DNA form, the CDR3 reads TGTGCCAGCAGTACAACTGGGACCGGGGAGCTGTTTTTT. Translation gives CASSTTGTGELFF.

V gene TRBV19 combines with J gene TRBJ1-2; possible D gene TRBD1, 5 bases. CDR1 and CDR2 from the germline V gene are LNHDA and SQIVND (reference sequence). Trimming stripped 10 bases from V and 5 bases from J, with 14 bases between. The CDR3 covers 12 residues. This chain's CDR3 is CATSGRKYGYTF. As DNA, the CDR3 is TGTGCCACCTCGGGGCGCAAATATGGCTACACCTTC.

The chain recombines TRBV2 with TRBJ1-1; D is uncertain. Germline assignment: CDR1 SNHLY and CDR2 FYNNEI. The CDR3 covers 13 residues. Trimming pared 4 bases from V and 4 bases from J, leaving 10 bases between. CDR3 sequence (DNA): TGTGCCAGCAGTGTCCAGCGGGCCACTGAAGCTTTCTTT. Translating it yields CASSVQRATEAFF.

This chain joins TRBV7-2 and TRBJ1-1, with 8 bases lining up with TRBD1. Germline assignment: CDR1 SGHTA and CDR2 FQGNSA. Trimming removed 3 bases from V and 4 bases from J; junction bases left unmatched: 4. This CDR3 contains 14 residues. CDR3 nucleotides: TGTGCCAGCAGCTTCACAGGGGGTAGCACTGAAGCTTTCTTT. The encoded protein is CASSFTGGSTEAFF.